This TCR beta chain was identified in a study of blood T cell repertoires in COVID-19. Turning to the study itself: The study drew acute and convalescent COVID-19 samples from the United States, Italy and Spain.

Under the authors' procedure: Scientists estimated how many nucleated cells there were by amplifying reference gene primers. Clones were sequenced by immunoSEQ multiplex PCR, and TCRdb holds only the in-frame ones, with some missing. That table is the source of V, J and clone size, and D and trimming were worked out from the DNA. The sample includes about 97,000 clones, over 75% seen only once; the top ten take 1.7%. This CDR3 comprises 18 residues. CDR1 MNHNS and CDR2 SASEGT come from the germline V gene. Trimming pared 2 bases from V and 2 bases from J, leaving 16 bases between. The rearrangement links TRBV6-1 to TRBJ1-6; a weak D match, TRBD1 (5 bases). Sequenced input: peripheral blood. The clonotype comes from a man in his 60s with acute or convalescent COVID-19. CDR3 bases: TGTGCCAGCAGTGAACGGGGGGGGTGGGCCACCTATAATTCACCCCTCCACTTT. Amino acids: CASSERGGWATYNSPLHF.